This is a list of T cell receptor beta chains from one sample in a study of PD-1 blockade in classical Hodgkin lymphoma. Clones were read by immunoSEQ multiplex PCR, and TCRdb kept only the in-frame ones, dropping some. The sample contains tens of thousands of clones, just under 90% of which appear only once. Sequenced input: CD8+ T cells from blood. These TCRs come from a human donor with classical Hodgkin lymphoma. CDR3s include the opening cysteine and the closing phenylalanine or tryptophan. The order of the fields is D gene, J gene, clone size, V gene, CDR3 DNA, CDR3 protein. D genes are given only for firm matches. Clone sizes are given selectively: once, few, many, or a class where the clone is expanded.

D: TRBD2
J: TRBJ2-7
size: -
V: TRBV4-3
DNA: TGCGCCAGCAGCCAAACTCTAGCGGTGATAAGGTACGAGCAGTACTTC
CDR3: CASSQTLAVIRYEQYF

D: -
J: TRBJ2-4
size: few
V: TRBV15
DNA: TGTGCCACCAGCAGAGAAAAGGAGGGGGCTAGCATTCAGTACTTC
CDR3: CATSREKEGASIQYF

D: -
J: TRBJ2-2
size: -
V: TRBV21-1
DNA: TGTGCCGCGCCGGGGAGGGAACACCGGGGAGCTGTTTTT
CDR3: CAAPGREHRGAVF

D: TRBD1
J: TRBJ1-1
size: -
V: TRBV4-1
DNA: TGCGCCAGCAGCCTTGCAGGGACAGCCGAAGCTTTCTTT
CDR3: CASSLAGTAEAFF

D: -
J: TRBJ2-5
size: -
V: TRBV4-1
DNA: TGCGCCAGCAGCCAAGATAATCCGGTAGCAGAGACCCAGTACTTC
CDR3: CASSQDNPVAETQYF

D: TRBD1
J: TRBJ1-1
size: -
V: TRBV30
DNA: TGTGCCTGGAGTACGACAGGGAGCACTGAAGCTTTCTTT
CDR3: CAWSTTGSTEAFF

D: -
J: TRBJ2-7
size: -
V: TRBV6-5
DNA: TGTGCCAGCAGTTATCTCGGGACAACCGAGCAGTACTTC
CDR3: CASSYLGTTEQYF

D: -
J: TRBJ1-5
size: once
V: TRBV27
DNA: TGTGCCAGCAGTTTAAACGGTAATCAGCCCCAGCATTTT
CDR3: CASSLNGNQPQHF

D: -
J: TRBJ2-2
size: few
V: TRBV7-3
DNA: TGTGCCAGCAGCTTACTTGGGACCGGGGAGCTGTTTTTT
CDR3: CASSLLGTGELFF

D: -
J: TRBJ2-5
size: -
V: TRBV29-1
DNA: TGCAGCGTTATGGGAGCAGGAGAGACCCAGTACTTC
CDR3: CSVMGAGETQYF

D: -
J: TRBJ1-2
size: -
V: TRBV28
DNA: TGTGCCAGCAGTTTTCGAGGGAACCCCCTCCCTAACTATGGCTACACCTTC
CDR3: CASSFRGNPLPNYGYTF

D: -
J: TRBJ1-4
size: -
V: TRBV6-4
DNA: TGTGCCAGCAGTGACGGACCTTCGGGGCAGGGAAATGAAAAACTGTTTTTT
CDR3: CASSDGPSGQGNEKLFF

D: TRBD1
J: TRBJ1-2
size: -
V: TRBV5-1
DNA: TGCGCCAGCAGCCCCGGACAGGATGGCTACACCTTC
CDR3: CASSPGQDGYTF